This TCR beta chain originates from a study of blood T cell repertoires in COVID-19. The V and J ends lost 4 bases and 3 bases, in that order; junction bases with no gene match: 9. The CDR3 is 16 amino acids. Germline values: CDR1 LGHDT, CDR2 YNNKEL (reference sequence). Data came from immunoSEQ multiplex PCR; TCRdb stores just in-frame clones and leaves some out. The table includes roughly 160,000 clones, under 90% detected once. This clonotype was obtained from a man in his sixties who had recovered from COVID-19. Sequencing was done on a sample of PBMCs or T cells enriched from blood (not recorded which). J is TRBJ2-3 and V is TRBV3-1 (or the pseudogene TRBV3-2); 8 bases fit TRBD1. CDR3 sequence (DNA): TGTGCCAGCAGCCTTACCCGACAGGGGATGACAGATACGCAGTATTTT. Its translation is CASSLTRQGMTDTQYF.